These 25 T cell receptor beta chains share one sample of origin, sequenced in a study of STAT5B mutations in CD4+ large granular lymphocyte leukemia. The repertoire was sequenced with immunoSEQ multiplex PCR; TCRdb's copy has only in-frame clones and lacks some. Of around 25,000 clones listed, approximately 75% were seen once; the top ten hold 0.55% to 0.75%. The sequencing input was CD4+ T cells from blood buffy coats. The receptor set was obtained from a human donor in good health.

This clone was observed once. The rearrangement joins TRBV2 to TRBJ2-2; 8 bases match TRBD1. Trimming took 6 bases from V and 5 from J; bases not matched to a gene: 11. The CDR3 has 16 amino acids. Looked up from germline, CDR1 is SNHLY and CDR2 is FYNNEI. In nucleotides, the CDR3 is TGTGCCAGCAGACTAGACAGGGGCCACATAACCGGGGAGCTGTTTTTT. It encodes CASRLDRGHITGELFF.

This clone was observed a handful of times. The rearrangement joins TRBV2 to TRBJ1-5; possible D gene TRBD1, 5 bases. From germline, CDR1 is SNHLY and CDR2 FYNNEI. CDR3 length: 12 amino acids. V lost 5 bases and J lost 4, with 6 bases in between. CDR3 residues: CASSWGNQPQHF. CDR3 nucleotides: TGTGCCAGCAGTTGGGGGAATCAGCCCCAGCATTTT.

The chain couples TRBV5-4 to TRBJ1-4, with 7 bases matching TRBD1. Germline V gene data show CDR1 as SGHNT and CDR2 as YYREEE (reference sequence). J lost 3 bases, V lost 3 bases, and 14 bases had no gene match. The CDR3 totals 18 residues. This CDR3 is CASSSYNTGQASNEKLFF. The CDR3 DNA is TGTGCCAGCAGCTCATACAACACCGGACAGGCTTCTAATGAAAAACTGTTTTTT.

The V call is TRBV6-6, the J call TRBJ1-1; D uncertain. The ends were cut back, 6 bases at V and 0 bases at J, with 11 bases in the middle. The length of the CDR3 is 14 residues. The germline CDR1 and CDR2 sequences are MNHNY and SVGAGI (reference sequence). CDR3 DNA sequence: TGTGCCAGCAGACTCGTTTCGGTGAACACTGAAGCTTTCTTT. Translating it yields CASRLVSVNTEAFF.

This clone occurred once. The V and J genes are TRBV2 and TRBJ2-7, with a possible D match to TRBD1 (5 bases). Germline V gene sequence: CDR1 SNHLY, CDR2 FYNNEI. The CDR3 totals 13 residues. Trimming shortened V by 6 bases and J by 2 bases, and 11 bases separated the two germline ends. The CDR3 sequence is CASRDTWAYEQYF. As DNA, the CDR3 is TGTGCCAGCAGGGACACGTGGGCCTACGAGCAGTACTTC.

The genes are TRBV5-5 and TRBJ1-2; D might be TRBD1 (5 bases). The CDR3 is 14 amino acids. In germline, CDR1 is SGHKS, CDR2 YYEKEE (reference sequence). The ends were cut back, 0 bases at V and 2 bases at J, with 8 bases in the middle. The CDR3 DNA reads TGTGCCAGCAGCTTGGGGGGGTCAAACTATGGCTACACCTTC. Translating it yields CASSLGGSNYGYTF.

The J gene is TRBJ2-7, the V gene TRBV28, with 8 nucleotides matching TRBD1. V dropped 7 bases and J dropped 4; count of bases not matched to a gene: 9. The CDR3 length is 14 residues. Germline lookup yields CDR1 MDHEN and CDR2 SYDVKM. The CDR3 spells CASMETGAPYEQYF. The CDR3 DNA follows: TGTGCCAGCATGGAGACAGGGGCCCCTTACGAGCAGTACTTC. Full variable domain (outside the CDR3, taken from reference TRBV28 and TRBJ2-7): DVKVTQSSRYLVKRTGEKVFLECVQDMDHENMFWYRQDPGLGLRLIYFSYDVKMKEKGDIPEGYSVSREKKERFSLILESASTNQTSMYLCASMETGAPYEQYFGPGTRLTVT.

The chain joins TRBV18 to TRBJ2-5; D tentatively fits TRBD1 or TRBD2 (6 bases each). Deletions cut 4 bases from V and 11 bases from J, with 26 bases between. This CDR3 spans 16 amino acids. Looked up from germline, CDR1 is KGHSH and CDR2 is LQKENI. The CDR3 loop is CASSLSGGILTEEQYF. The CDR3 DNA follows: TGTGCCAGCTCACTGTCCGGGGGCATCTTAACTGAGGAGCAGTACTTC.

This clone was seen a single time. This chain joins TRBV6-6 and TRBJ1-2; TRBD1 might be the D (5 bases). The CDR3 has 14 residues. Germline values: CDR1 MNHNY, CDR2 SVGAGI (reference sequence). Trimming removed 8 bases at V and 3 bases at J, with 16 bases between. CDR3 bases: TGTGCCAGCGTACGAGGGGTTGGGTACTATGGCTACACCTTC. Amino acid sequence: CASVRGVGYYGYTF.

This chain links TRBV9 with TRBJ2-1; D is unclear. This CDR3 is 15 amino acids long. The germline V gene has CDR1 SGDLS and CDR2 YYNGEE. The V gene lost 1 base and the J gene lost 0 bases, with 8 bases spanning the gap. This CDR3 is CASSVSSGSYNEQFF. The CDR3 bases are TGTGCCAGCAGCGTATCCTCAGGCTCCTACAATGAGCAGTTCTTC. The full variable domain, completed using reference TRBV9 and TRBJ2-1, is DSGVTQTPKHLITATGQRVTLRCSPRSGDLSVYWYQQSLDQGLQFLIQYYNGEERAKGNILERFSAQQFPDLHSELNLSSLELGDSALYFCASSVSSGSYNEQFFGPGTRLTVL.

The chain combines TRBV6-6 with TRBJ2-7; TRBD2 might be the D (5 bases). The CDR3 runs to 13 residues. Looked up from germline, CDR1 is MNHNY and CDR2 is SVGAGI (reference sequence). Trimming left V 10 bases short and J 2 bases short, with 15 bases between. The CDR3 DNA is TGTGCCACCCGGACTGATTTTACCTACGAGCAGTACTTC. Its protein is CATRTDFTYEQYF.

This clone was picked up one time. The rearrangement joins TRBV18 to TRBJ2-7, with 12 bases matching TRBD1. There are 15 residues in the CDR3. The germline V gene has CDR1 KGHSH and CDR2 LQKENI. V lost 1 base to trimming and J lost 6 bases; unmatched junction nucleotides: 4. The CDR3 is CASSPLGQGAVEQYF. The CDR3 nucleotides read TGTGCCAGCTCACCACTGGGACAGGGGGCGGTCGAGCAGTACTTC.

This chain uses TRBV5-4 with TRBJ1-1; TRBD1 aligns across 7 bases. J lost 5 bases, V lost 4 bases, and 11 bases had no gene match. The length of the CDR3 is 15 residues. The germline CDR1 and CDR2 sequences are SGHNT and YYREEE (reference sequence). In nucleotides, the CDR3 is TGTGCCAGCAGCCCCGGACAGGACCCAATGACTGAAGCTTTCTTT. It is translated as CASSPGQDPMTEAFF.

The chain combines TRBV19 with TRBJ1-5; the match to TRBD1 covers 8 bases. V lost 7 bases and J lost 0; bases outside the gene matches: 14. This CDR3 region has 18 residues. Germline assignment: CDR1 LNHDA and CDR2 SQIVND (reference sequence). This chain's CDR3 is CASKSRQGRETSNQPQHF. For the CDR3, the DNA is TGTGCCAGTAAGTCCCGACAGGGGAGGGAAACTAGCAATCAGCCCCAGCATTTT.

This rearrangement joins TRBV6-1 to TRBJ2-5; TRBD2 matches at 9 bases. Germline V CDR1 and CDR2: MNHNS, SASEGT. The CDR3 covers 17 residues. Trimming removed 0 bases from V and 3 bases from J; junction bases left unmatched: 8. The CDR3 DNA follows: TGTGCCAGCAGTGAAGCGCCCCCTAGCGGGGTGAAAGAGACCCAGTACTTC. Its translation: CASSEAPPSGVKETQYF.

The chain carries TRBV6-6 and TRBJ2-7; the D gene is possibly TRBD1 (5 bases). Germline CDR1 MNHNY, CDR2 SVGAGI (reference sequence). Trimming cost V 5 bases and J 6 bases, with 14 bases left between them. The CDR3 has 13 amino acids. The CDR3 spells CASSPTQVSEQYF. CDR3 coding DNA: TGTGCCAGCAGTCCCACACAGGTATCCGAGCAGTACTTC.

This sequence joins TRBV5-5 and TRBJ2-7; tentative D call: TRBD1 (5 bases). The CDR3 runs 14 residues. Germline V gene data show CDR1 as SGHKS and CDR2 as YYEKEE (reference sequence). Trimming cost V 1 base and J 5 bases, with 13 bases left between them. CDR3 sequence (DNA): TGTGCCAGCAGCTTGTCGCCAGGGCGAAACGAGCAGTACTTC. Translation gives CASSLSPGRNEQYF.

Only a few counts were recorded for this clone. The chain is built from TRBV30 and TRBJ1-4; D unclear. Trimming removed 3 bases from V and 5 bases from J, with 19 bases in between. The CDR3 is made up of 16 amino acids. Germline CDR1 and CDR2: GTSNPN and SVGIG (reference sequence). CDR3 coding DNA: TGTGCCTGGAGCCTTCACGTTTCGTCGGGAAATGAAAAACTGTTTTTT. It encodes CAWSLHVSSGNEKLFF.

The gene calls are TRBV4-1 and TRBJ1-4; TRBD1 might be the D (5 bases). Germline CDR1 reads MGHRA; CDR2 reads YSYEKL. Trimming took off 2 bases at V and 3 bases at J, with 13 bases between the two ends. CDR3 length: 16 residues. CDR3 amino acids: CASSQTGGVANEKLFF. CDR3 bases: TGCGCCAGCAGCCAAACGGGAGGGGTGGCTAATGAAAAACTGTTTTTT.

This clone has just a few counts. This rearrangement joins TRBV7-9 to TRBJ1-2, with 7 bases fitting TRBD1. The CDR3 sequence is 14 residues long. V trimming: 5 bases; J trimming: 4 bases; junction bases outside the gene matches: 7. CDR1 and CDR2 (germline): SEHNR, FQNEAQ (reference sequence). CDR3 loop: CASSKSDRAYGYTF. In nucleotides, the CDR3 is TGTGCCAGCAGCAAATCCGACAGGGCCTATGGCTACACCTTC.

This clone occurred a few times. The rearrangement links TRBV18 to TRBJ1-1, with D unresolved. Per the germline V gene, CDR1 is KGHSH and CDR2 is LQKENI. This CDR3 spans 13 amino acids. Trimming cost V 0 bases and J 5 bases, with 7 bases left between them. The CDR3 nucleotides read TGTGCCAGCTCACCACCGGGAGGAACTGAAGCTTTCTTT. Amino acids: CASSPPGGTEAFF.

This chain joins TRBV10-3 and TRBJ2-3, with D possibly matching TRBD2 (6 bases). The V end lost 4 bases, the J end lost 8 bases, and 16 bases lay between the germline ends. The germline CDR1 and CDR2 sequences are ENHRY and SYGVKD. The CDR3 contains 14 residues. The CDR3 DNA reads as TGTGCCATCAGTGTAAACCTAGCGCCAGGTACGCAGTATTTT. It codes for CAISVNLAPGTQYF.

There are a few counts of this clone. This chain links TRBV5-8 with TRBJ1-2; D gene uncertain. Trimming left V 1 base short and J 1 base short, with 8 bases between. CDR1 is SGHTS and CDR2 is YDEGEE in the germline V gene. The CDR3 runs to 14 residues. CDR3 bases: TGTGCCAGCAGCTTGATCGTCGGTAACTATGGCTACACCTTC. Protein product: CASSLIVGNYGYTF. The full variable domain, its missing parts supplied by reference TRBV5-8 and TRBJ1-2, is EAGVTQSPTHLIKTRGQQATLRCSPISGHTSVYWYQQALGLGLQFLLWYDEGEERNRGNFPPRFSGRQFPNYSSELNVNALELEDSALYLCASSLIVGNYGYTFGSGTRLTVV.

V is TRBV6-6 and J is TRBJ1-3; D is possibly TRBD1 (5 bases). CDR1 and CDR2 (germline): MNHNY, SVGAGI (reference sequence). Trimming cost V 2 bases and J 0 bases, with 8 bases left between them. CDR3 length: 15 amino acids. CDR3 region: CASSYGGSSGNTIYF. The CDR3 DNA follows: TGTGCCAGCAGTTACGGGGGGTCCTCTGGAAACACCATATATTTT.

The rearrangement links TRBV28 to TRBJ1-2, with D possibly TRBD1 on 5 matching bases. CDR3 size: 13 residues. V dropped 8 bases and J dropped 6 bases, with 16 bases sitting between them. Per germline, CDR1 MDHEN and CDR2 SYDVKM. CDR3 loop: CASQSPGPNGYTF. The CDR3, as DNA: TGTGCCAGCCAATCCCCGGGACCGAATGGCTACACCTTC.